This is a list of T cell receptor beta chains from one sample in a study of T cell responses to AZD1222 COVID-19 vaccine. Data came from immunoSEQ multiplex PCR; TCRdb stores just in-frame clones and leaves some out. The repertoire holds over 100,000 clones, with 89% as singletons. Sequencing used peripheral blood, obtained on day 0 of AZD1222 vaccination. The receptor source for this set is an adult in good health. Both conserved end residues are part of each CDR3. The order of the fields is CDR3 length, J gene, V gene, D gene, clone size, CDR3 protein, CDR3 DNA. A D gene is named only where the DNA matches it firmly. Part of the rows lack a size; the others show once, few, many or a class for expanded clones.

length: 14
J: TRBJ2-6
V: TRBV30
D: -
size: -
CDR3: CAWSGGAGANVLTF
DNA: TGTGCCTGGAGTGGGGGGGCTGGGGCCAACGTCCTGACTTTC

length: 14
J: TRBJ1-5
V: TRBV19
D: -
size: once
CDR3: CASSIQGGGQPQHF
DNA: TGTGCCAGTAGTATCCAAGGTGGGGGACAGCCCCAGCATTTT

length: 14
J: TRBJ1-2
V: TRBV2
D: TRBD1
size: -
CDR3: CASRWTGGDYGYTF
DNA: TGTGCCAGCAGGTGGACAGGTGGAGACTATGGCTACACCTTC

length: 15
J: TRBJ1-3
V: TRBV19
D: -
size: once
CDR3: CASSMDGSSGNTIYF
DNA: TGTGCCAGTAGTATGGACGGGAGCTCTGGAAACACCATATATTTT

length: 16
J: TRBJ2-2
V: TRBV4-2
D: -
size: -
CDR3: CASSQDGGSATGELFF
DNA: TGTGCCAGCAGCCAAGATGGGGGAAGTGCCACCGGGGAGCTGTTTTTT

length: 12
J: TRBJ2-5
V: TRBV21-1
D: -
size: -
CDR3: CASSPGKETQYF
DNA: TGTGCCAGCAGCCCGGGAAAAGAGACCCAGTACTTC

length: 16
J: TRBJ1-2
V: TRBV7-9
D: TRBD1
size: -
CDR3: CASSSIRDRGSYGYTF
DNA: TGTGCCAGCAGTTCAATCCGGGACAGGGGAAGCTATGGCTACACCTTC

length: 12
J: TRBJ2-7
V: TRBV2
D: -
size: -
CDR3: CASSEPGNEQYF
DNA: TGTGCCAGCAGTGAACCTGGGAACGAGCAGTACTTC

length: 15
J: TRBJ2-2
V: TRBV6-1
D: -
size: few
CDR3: CASSDLVGGPGELFF
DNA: TGTGCCAGCAGTGACCTAGTGGGGGGGCCCGGGGAGCTGTTTTTT

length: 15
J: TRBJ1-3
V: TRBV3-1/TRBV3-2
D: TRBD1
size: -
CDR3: CASSQQDRGGNTIYF
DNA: TGTGCCAGCAGCCAACAAGACAGGGGAGGAAACACCATATATTTT

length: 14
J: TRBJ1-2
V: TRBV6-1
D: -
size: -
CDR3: CASSELGLGYGYTF
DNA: TGTGCCAGCAGTGAGCTAGGGCTAGGCTATGGCTACACCTTC

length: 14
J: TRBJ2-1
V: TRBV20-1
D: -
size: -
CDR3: CSASPSSGGAVQFF
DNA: TGCAGTGCTAGTCCCTCTAGTGGGGGGGCTGTGCAGTTCTTC

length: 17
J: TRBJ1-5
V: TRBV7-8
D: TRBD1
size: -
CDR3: CASSLVTGAYSNQPQHF
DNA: TGTGCCAGCAGCTTAGTGACAGGGGCATATAGCAATCAGCCCCAGCATTTT

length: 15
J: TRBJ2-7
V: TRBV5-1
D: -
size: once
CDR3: CASSLARWGTDEQYF
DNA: TGCGCCAGCAGCTTGGCCAGGTGGGGGACCGACGAGCAGTACTTC

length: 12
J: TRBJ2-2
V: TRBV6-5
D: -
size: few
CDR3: CASTVNTGELFF
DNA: TGTGCCAGCACGGTGAACACCGGGGAGCTGTTTTTT

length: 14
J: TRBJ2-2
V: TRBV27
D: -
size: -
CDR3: CASSLVQNTGELFF
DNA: TGTGCCAGCAGTTTGGTACAGAACACCGGGGAGCTGTTTTTT

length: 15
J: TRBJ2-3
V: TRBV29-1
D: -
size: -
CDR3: CSATIRQGGTDTQYF
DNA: TGCAGCGCTACGATACGACAGGGAGGGACAGATACGCAGTATTTT

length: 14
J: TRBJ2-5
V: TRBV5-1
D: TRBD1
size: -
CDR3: CASRTGTAQETQYF
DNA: TGCGCCAGCAGGACCGGGACAGCCCAAGAGACCCAGTACTTC

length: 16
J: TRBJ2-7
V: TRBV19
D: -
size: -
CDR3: CASSIRGGNGFYEQYF
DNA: TGTGCCAGTAGTATCCGAGGGGGTAACGGGTTCTACGAGCAGTACTTC

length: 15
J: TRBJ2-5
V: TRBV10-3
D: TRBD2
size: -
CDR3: CAISDGGADQETQYF
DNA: TGTGCCATCAGTGACGGGGGGGCTGACCAAGAGACCCAGTACTTC

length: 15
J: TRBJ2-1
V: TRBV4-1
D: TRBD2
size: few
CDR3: CASSGHSGTNNEQFF
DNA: TGCGCCAGCAGCGGACATAGCGGGACTAATAATGAGCAGTTCTTC

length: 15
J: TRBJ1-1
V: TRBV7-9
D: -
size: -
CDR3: CASIPSRQGMTEAFF
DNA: TGTGCCAGCATCCCTTCCCGGCAGGGGATGACTGAAGCTTTCTTT

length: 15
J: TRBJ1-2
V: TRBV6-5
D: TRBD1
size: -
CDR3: CASSYSGTDYLGYTF
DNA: TGTGCCAGCAGTTACTCAGGGACAGATTATCTTGGCTACACCTTC

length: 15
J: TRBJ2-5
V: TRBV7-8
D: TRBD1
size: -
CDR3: CASSRSRTGLETQYF
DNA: TGTGCCAGCAGCCGTTCGCGGACAGGTTTAGAGACCCAGTACTTC

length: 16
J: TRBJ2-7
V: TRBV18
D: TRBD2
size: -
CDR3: CASRTSGGQSSYEQYF
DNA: TGTGCCAGCCGGACTAGCGGGGGTCAAAGCTCCTACGAGCAGTACTTC

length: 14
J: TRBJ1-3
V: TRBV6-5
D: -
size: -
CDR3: CASRAAGSGNTIYF
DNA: TGTGCCAGCAGGGCGGCAGGTTCTGGAAACACCATATATTTT

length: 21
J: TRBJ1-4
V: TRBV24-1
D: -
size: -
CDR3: CATSDLPEVECPRRTNEKLFF
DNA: TGTGCCACCAGTGATTTGCCTGAGGTAGAGTGTCCACGACGAACTAATGAAAAACTGTTTTTT

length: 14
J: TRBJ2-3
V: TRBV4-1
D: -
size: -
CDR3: CASSPTRGADTQYF
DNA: TGCGCCAGCAGCCCCACAAGAGGCGCAGATACGCAGTATTTT

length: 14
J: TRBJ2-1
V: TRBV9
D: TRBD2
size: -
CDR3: CASTTGGSYNEQFF
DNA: TGTGCCAGCACCACGGGGGGCTCCTACAATGAGCAGTTCTTC

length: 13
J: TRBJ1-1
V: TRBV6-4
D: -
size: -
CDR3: CASSVEGGTEAFF
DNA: TGTGCCAGCAGTGTCGAGGGCGGCACTGAAGCTTTCTTT

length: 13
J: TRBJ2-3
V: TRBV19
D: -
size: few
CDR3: CASSPGRPDTQYF
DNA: TGTGCCAGTAGCCCTGGTCGGCCAGATACGCAGTATTTT

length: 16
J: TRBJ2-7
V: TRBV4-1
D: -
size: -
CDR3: CASSRYITGVTYEQYF
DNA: TGCGCCAGCAGCCGCTATATAACGGGGGTCACCTACGAGCAGTACTTC

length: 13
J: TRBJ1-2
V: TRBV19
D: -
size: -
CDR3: CASSPGGRVGYTF
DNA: TGTGCCAGTAGCCCGGGAGGACGGGTTGGCTACACCTTC

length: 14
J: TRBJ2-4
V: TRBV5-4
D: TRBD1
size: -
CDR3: CASSLQGARNIQYF
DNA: TGTGCCAGCAGCTTGCAGGGGGCAAGAAACATTCAGTACTTC

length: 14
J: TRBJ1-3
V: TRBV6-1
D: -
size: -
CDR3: CASTPRQAGNTIYF
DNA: TGTGCCAGCACCCCCCGACAGGCTGGAAACACCATATATTTT

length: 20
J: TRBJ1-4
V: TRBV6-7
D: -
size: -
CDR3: CASSPHHPTLPYGTNEKLFF
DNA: TGTGCCAGCAGTCCCCACCATCCGACCCTCCCCTATGGAACTAATGAAAAACTGTTTTTT

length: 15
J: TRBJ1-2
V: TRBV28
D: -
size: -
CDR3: CASTKRRDPTYGYTF
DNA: TGTGCCAGCACCAAAAGGCGGGACCCCACCTATGGCTACACCTTC

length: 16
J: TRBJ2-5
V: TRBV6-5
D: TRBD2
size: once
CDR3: CASSYSGGGASETQYF
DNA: TGTGCCAGCAGTTACTCGGGCGGGGGTGCCTCGGAGACCCAGTACTTC

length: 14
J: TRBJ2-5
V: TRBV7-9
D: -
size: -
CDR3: CASSLEGGQETQYF
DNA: TGTGCCAGCAGCTTAGAGGGTGGACAAGAGACCCAGTACTTC

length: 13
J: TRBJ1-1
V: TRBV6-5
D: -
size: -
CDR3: CASMPPGGTEAFF
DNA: TGTGCCAGCATGCCCCCGGGGGGGACTGAAGCTTTCTTT

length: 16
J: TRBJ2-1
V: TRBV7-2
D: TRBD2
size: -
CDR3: CASSATLAGLPSEQFF
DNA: TGTGCCAGCAGCGCGACATTAGCGGGGCTACCTAGTGAGCAGTTCTTC

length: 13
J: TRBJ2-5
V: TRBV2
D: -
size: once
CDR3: CASGWLAGETQYF
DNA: TGTGCCAGTGGCTGGCTAGCCGGAGAGACCCAGTACTTC

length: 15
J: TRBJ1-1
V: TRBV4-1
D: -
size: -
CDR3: CASSPGWGVNTEAFF
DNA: TGCGCCAGCAGCCCTGGCTGGGGGGTAAACACTGAAGCTTTCTTT

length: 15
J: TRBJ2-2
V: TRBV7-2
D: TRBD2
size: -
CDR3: CASSPGRDHPGELFF
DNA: TGTGCCAGCAGCCCCGGGAGGGACCATCCCGGGGAGCTGTTTTTT

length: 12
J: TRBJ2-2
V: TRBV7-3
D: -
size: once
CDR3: CASSTNTGELFF
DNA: TGTGCCAGCAGCACCAACACCGGGGAGCTGTTTTTT

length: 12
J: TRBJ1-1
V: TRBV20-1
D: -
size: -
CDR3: CSASRGVTEAFF
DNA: TGCAGTGCGAGTCGGGGCGTCACTGAAGCTTTCTTT

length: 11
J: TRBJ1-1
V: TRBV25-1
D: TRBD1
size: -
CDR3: CASSRDRVTFF
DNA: TGTGCCAGCAGCCGGGACAGGGTAACTTTCTTT

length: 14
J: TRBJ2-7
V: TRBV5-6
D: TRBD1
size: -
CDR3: CASSLGQGSYEQYF
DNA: TGTGCCAGCAGCTTGGGACAGGGCTCCTACGAGCAGTACTTC

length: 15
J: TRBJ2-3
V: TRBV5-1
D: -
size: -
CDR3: CASSYQDHFTDTQYF
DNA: TGCGCCAGCAGCTACCAAGACCACTTCACAGATACGCAGTATTTT

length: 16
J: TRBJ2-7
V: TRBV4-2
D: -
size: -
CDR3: CASSQVWGNENYEQYF
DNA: TGTGCCAGCAGCCAAGTTTGGGGAAATGAAAACTACGAGCAGTACTTC

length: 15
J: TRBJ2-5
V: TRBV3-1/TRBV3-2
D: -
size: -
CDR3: CASSQDRGGFETQYF
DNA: TGTGCCAGCAGCCAAGACAGGGGGGGATTCGAGACCCAGTACTTC

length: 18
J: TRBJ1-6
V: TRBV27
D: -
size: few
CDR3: CASSLSFQGVSYNSPLHF
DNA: TGTGCCAGCAGTTTATCGTTTCAGGGTGTCTCCTATAATTCACCCCTCCACTTT

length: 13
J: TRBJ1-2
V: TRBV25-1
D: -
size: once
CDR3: CASSESGLYGYTF
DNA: TGTGCCAGCAGTGAATCGGGGCTCTATGGCTACACCTTC